Below, 3 T cell receptor beta chains from the same sample are listed, as sequenced in a study of OX40 agonist ivuxolimab in advanced cancers. The assay was immunoSEQ multiplex PCR, and TCRdb's table has in-frame clones only and misses some. The sample lists approximately 70,000 clones, 88% occurring once. The specimen was CD4+ or CD8+ T cells sorted from blood, collected in a trial of the OX40 agonist ivuxolimab. These receptors came from an adult with an advanced solid tumor such as melanoma, head and neck, liver or kidney cancer.

This sequence joins TRBV15 and TRBJ2-7; TRBD1 or TRBD2 may be the D gene (5 bases each). Germline V CDR1 and CDR2: LNHNV, YYDKDF (reference sequence). Trimming shortened V by 0 bases and J by 0 bases, and 9 bases separated the two germline ends. This CDR3 spans 15 amino acids. The CDR3 nucleotides are TGTGCCACCAGCAGAGATCGGGGCAGCTCCTACGAGCAGTACTTC. Translated: CATSRDRGSSYEQYF.

J is TRBJ2-1 and V is TRBV7-2; 10 bases fit TRBD2. The CDR3 totals 15 residues. V was pared by 5 bases and J by 6 bases, with 7 bases of the junction left unmatched. Germline CDR1 and CDR2: SGHTA and FQGNSA. This chain's CDR3 is CASSEVLAGINEQFF. CDR3 nucleotides: TGTGCCAGCAGCGAAGTACTAGCGGGAATCAATGAGCAGTTCTTC.

The chain employs TRBV5-6 and TRBJ1-2; 9 bases align to TRBD1. J gave up 2 bases and V 4 bases, and 3 bases lay outside the gene matches. The CDR3 is 14 residues long. Germline lookup yields CDR1 SGHDT and CDR2 YYEEEE. CDR3 loop: CASSRGQGNYGYTF. The CDR3 nucleotides are TGTGCCAGCAGCCGTGGACAGGGGAACTATGGCTACACCTTC.